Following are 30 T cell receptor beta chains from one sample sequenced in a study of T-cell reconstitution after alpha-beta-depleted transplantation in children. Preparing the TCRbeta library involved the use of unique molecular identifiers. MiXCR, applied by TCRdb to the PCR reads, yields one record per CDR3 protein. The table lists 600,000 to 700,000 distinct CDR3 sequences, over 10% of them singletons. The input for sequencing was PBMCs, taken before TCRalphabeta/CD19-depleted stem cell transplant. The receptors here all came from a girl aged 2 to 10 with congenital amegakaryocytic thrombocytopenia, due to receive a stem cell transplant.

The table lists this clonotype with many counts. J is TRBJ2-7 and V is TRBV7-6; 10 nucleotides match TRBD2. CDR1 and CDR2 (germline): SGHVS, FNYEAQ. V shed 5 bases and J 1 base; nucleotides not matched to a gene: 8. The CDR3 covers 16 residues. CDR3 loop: CASSRSSGGFSYEQYF. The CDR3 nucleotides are TGTGCCAGCAGCAGATCTAGCGGGGGTTTTTCCTACGAGCAGTACTTC.

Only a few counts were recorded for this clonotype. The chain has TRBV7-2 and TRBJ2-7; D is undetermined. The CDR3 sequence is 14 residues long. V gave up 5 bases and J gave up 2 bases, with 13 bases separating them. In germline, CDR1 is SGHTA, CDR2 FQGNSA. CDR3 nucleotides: TGTGCCAGCAGCCTGCCGACTGGGACCTACGAGCAGTACTTC. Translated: CASSLPTGTYEQYF.

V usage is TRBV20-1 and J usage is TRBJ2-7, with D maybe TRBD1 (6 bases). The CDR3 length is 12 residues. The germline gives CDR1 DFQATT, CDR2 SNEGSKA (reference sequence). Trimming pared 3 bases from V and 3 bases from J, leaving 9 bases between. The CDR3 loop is CSARGADYEQYF. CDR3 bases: TGCAGTGCTAGGGGGGCGGACTACGAGCAGTACTTC.

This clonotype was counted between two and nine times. The CDR3 is CASSQAGSTGTDTQYF. DNA for the CDR3: TGCGCCAGCAGCCAAGCGGGTTCGACAGGCACAGATACGCAGTATTTT. This chain uses TRBV4-1 with TRBJ2-3; possible D gene TRBD1, 5 bases. Per germline, CDR1 MGHRA and CDR2 YSYEKL. This CDR3 is built from 16 residues. Trimming took 1 base from V and 1 from J, leaving 12 bases between them.

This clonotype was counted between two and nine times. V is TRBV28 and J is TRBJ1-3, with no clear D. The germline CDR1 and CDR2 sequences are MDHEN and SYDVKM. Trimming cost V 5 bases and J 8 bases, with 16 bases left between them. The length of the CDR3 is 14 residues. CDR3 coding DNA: TGTGCCAGCAGTGTCCCGGACCTCGGGTACACCATATATTTT. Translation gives CASSVPDLGYTIYF.

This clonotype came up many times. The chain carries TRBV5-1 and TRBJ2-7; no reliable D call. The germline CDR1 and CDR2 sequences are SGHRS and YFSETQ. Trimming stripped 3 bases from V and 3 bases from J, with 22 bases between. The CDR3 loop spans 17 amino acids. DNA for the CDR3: TGCGCCAGCAGCTCGACTCCTGATCTCACCCTTCTCTACGAGCAGTACTTC. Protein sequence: CASSSTPDLTLLYEQYF.

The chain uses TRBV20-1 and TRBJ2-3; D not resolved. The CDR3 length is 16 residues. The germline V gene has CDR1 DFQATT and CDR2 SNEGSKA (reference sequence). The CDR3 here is CCARDPSPLGPDTQYF. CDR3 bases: TGCTGCGCTAGAGATCCAAGCCCCCTCGGGCCAGATACGCAGTATTTT.

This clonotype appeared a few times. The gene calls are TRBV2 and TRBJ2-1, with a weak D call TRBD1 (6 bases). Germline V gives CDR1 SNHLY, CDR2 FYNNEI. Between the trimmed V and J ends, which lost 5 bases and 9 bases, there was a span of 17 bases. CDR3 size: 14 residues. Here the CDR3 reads CASSQGSQVSEQFF. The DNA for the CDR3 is TGTGCCAGCAGTCAGGGGTCACAGGTTTCTGAGCAGTTCTTC.

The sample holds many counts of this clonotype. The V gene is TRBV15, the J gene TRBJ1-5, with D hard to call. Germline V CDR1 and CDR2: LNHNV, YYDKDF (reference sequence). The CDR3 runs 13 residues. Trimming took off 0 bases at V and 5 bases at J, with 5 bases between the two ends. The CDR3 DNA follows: TGTGCCACCAGCAGAGATTCGGATCAGCCCCAGCATTTT. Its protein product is CATSRDSDQPQHF.

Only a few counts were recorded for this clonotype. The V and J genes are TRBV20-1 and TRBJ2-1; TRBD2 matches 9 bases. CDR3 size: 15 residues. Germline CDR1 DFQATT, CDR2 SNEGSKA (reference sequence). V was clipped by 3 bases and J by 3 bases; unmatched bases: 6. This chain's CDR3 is CSARVAGVLYNEQFF. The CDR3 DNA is TGCAGTGCTAGGGTAGCGGGAGTCCTCTACAATGAGCAGTTCTTC.

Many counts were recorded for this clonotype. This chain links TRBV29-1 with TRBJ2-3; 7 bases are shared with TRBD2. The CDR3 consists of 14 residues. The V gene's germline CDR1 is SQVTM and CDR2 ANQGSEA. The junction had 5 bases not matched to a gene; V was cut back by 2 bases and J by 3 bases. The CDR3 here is CSVETAGRTDTQYF. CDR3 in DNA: TGCAGCGTTGAAACCGCCGGGAGGACAGATACGCAGTATTTT.

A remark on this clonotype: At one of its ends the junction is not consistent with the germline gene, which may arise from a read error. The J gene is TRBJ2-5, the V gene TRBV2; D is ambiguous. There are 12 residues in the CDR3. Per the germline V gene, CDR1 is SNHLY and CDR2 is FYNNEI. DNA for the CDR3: TGTGCCCGCAGGTGGGCCCAAGAGACCCAGTACTTC. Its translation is CARRWAQETQYF.

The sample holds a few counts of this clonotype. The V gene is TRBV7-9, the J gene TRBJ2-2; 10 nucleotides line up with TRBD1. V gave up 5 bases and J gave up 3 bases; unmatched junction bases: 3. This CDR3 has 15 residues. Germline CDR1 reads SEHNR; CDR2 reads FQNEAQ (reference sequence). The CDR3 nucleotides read TGTGCCAGCAGCCCGACAGGGGGCTACACCGGGGAGCTGTTTTTT. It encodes CASSPTGGYTGELFF.

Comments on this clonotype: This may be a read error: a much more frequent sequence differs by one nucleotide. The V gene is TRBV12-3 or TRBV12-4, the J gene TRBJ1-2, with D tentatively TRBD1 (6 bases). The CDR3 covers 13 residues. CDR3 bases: TGTGCCAGCAGTCCATACAGGGACTATGGCGACACCTTC. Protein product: CASSPYRDYGDTF.

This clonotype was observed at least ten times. The CDR3, as DNA: TGCAGTGCTAGCCCGCGAAGGGTCGTGAACACTGAAGCTTTCTTT. Translated, it gives CSASPRRVVNTEAFF. V usage is TRBV20-1 and J usage is TRBJ1-1; D is undetermined. This CDR3 comprises 15 residues. Germline V gives CDR1 DFQATT, CDR2 SNEGSKA (reference sequence). Trimming pared 3 bases from V and 0 bases from J, leaving 14 bases between.

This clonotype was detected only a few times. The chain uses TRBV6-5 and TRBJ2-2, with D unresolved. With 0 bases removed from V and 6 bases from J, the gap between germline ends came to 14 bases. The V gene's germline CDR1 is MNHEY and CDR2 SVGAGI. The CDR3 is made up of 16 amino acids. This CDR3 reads CASSYSLQPRAGELFF. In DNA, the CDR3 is TGTGCCAGCAGTTACTCGTTGCAGCCAAGAGCCGGGGAGCTGTTTTTT.

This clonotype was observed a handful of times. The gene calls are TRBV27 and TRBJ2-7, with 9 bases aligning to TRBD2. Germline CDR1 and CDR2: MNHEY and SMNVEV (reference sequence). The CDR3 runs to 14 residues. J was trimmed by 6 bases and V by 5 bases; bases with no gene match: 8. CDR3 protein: CASSPHPLAGEQYF. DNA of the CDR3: TGTGCCAGCAGTCCCCATCCACTAGCGGGCGAGCAGTACTTC.

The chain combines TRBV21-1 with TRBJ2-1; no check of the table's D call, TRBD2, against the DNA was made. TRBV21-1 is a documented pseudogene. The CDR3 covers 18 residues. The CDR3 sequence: CASSKVEGGRSSYNEQFF. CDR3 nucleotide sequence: TGTGCCAGCAGCAAAGTTGAGGGCGGGAGGAGCTCCTACAATGAGCAGTTCTTC.

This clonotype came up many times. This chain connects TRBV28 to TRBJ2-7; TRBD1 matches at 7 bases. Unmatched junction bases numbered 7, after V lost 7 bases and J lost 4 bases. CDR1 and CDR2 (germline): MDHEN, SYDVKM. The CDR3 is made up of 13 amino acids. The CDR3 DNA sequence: TGTGCCAGCAAGATTGTGGGACAGTACGAGCAGTACTTC. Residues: CASKIVGQYEQYF.

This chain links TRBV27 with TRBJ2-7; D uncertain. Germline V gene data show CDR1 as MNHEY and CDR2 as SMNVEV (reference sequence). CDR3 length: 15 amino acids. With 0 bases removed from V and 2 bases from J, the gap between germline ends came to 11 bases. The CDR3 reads CASSLSTTSAYEQYF. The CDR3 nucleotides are TGTGCCAGCAGTTTATCAACTACAAGTGCCTACGAGCAGTACTTC.

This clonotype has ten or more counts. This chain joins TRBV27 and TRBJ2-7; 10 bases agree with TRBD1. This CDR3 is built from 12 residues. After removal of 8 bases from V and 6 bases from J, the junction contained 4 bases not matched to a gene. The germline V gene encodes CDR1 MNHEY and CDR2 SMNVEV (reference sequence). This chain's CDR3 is CASRDRGFEQYF. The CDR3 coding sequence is TGTGCCAGCCGGGACAGGGGATTCGAGCAGTACTTC.

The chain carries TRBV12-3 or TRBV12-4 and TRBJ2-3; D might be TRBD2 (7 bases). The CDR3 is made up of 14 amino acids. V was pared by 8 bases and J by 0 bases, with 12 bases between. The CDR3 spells CASGGAGSTDTQYF. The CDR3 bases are TGTGCCAGCGGGGGGGCGGGGAGCACAGATACGCAGTATTTT.

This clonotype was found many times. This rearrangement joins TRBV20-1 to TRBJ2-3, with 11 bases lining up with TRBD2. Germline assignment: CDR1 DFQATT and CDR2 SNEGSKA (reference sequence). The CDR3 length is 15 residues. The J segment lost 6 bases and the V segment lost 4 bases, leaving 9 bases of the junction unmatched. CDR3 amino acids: CSATGLAGPQDTQYF. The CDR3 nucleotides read TGCAGTGCTACCGGACTAGCGGGTCCCCAGGATACGCAGTATTTT.

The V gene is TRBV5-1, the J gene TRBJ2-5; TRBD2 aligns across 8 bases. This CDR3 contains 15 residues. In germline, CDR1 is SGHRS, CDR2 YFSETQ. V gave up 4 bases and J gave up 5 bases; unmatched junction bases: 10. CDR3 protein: CASSPMTSDGETQYF. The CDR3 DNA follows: TGCGCCAGCAGCCCCATGACTAGCGACGGGGAGACCCAGTACTTC.

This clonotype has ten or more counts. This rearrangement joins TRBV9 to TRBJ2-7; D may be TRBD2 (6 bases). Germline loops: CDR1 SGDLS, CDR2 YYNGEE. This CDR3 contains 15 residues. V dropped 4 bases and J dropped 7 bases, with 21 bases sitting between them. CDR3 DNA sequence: TGTGCCAGCAGCCCTTACCTGGGTCTAGCGCTTGAGCAGTACTTC. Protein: CASSPYLGLALEQYF.

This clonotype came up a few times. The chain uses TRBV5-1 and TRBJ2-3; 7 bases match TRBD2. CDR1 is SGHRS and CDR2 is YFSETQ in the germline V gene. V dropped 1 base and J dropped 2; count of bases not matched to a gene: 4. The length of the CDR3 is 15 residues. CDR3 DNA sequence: TGCGCCAGCAGCTTGATACTAGCGACCACAGATACGCAGTATTTT. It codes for CASSLILATTDTQYF.

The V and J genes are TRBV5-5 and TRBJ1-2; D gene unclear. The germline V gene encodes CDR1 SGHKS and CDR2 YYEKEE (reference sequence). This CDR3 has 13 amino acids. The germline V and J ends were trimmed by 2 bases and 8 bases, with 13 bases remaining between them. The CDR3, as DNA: TGTGCCAGCAGCTTCGGGGATAGGAGGGGCTACACCTTC. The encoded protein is CASSFGDRRGYTF.

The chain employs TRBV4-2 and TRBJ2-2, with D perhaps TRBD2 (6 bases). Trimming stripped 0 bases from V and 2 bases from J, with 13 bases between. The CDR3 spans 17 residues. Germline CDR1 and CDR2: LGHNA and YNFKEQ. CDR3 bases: TGTGCCAGCAGCCAAGAGAGGGAGGAGGTTAACACCGGGGAGCTGTTTTTT. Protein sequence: CASSQEREEVNTGELFF.

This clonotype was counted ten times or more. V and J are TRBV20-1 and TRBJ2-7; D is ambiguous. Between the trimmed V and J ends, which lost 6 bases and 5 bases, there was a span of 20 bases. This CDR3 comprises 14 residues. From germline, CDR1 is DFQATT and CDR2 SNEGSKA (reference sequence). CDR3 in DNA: TGCAGTGCCGCCACAACTGGACCCTACAACGAGCAGTACTTC. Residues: CSAATTGPYNEQYF.

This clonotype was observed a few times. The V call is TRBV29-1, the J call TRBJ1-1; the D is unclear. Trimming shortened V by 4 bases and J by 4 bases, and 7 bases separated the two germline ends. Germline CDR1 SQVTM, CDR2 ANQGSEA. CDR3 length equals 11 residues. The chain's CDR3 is CSVGSGTEAFF. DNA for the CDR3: TGCAGCGTTGGCTCGGGCACTGAAGCTTTCTTT.